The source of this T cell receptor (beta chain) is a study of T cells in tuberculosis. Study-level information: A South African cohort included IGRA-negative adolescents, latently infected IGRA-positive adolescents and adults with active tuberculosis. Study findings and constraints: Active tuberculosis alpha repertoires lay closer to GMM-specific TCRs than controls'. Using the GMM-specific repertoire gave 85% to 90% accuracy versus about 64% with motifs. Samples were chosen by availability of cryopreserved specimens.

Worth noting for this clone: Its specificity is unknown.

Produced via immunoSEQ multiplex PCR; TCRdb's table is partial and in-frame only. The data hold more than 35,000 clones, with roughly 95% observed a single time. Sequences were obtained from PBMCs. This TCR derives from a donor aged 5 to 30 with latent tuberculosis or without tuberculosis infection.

The chain's CDR3 is CASSSGLAGNAGDTQYF. The DNA for the CDR3 is TGCGCCAGCAGCTCGGGACTAGCGGGGAATGCTGGAGATACGCAGTATTTT. This rearrangement joins TRBV5-1 to TRBJ2-3; 13 bases agree with TRBD2. V was pared by 3 bases and J by 5 bases, with 9 bases of the junction left unmatched. The CDR3 length is 17 residues. Germline-derived CDR1 and CDR2 are SGHRS and YFSETQ.